The rows below give T cell receptor beta chains drawn from one sample of a study of blood T cell repertoires in COVID-19. Assay used: immunoSEQ multiplex PCR; TCRdb lists only in-frame clones, some missing. The sample includes about 150,000 clones, around 80% seen only once; the top ten take around 15%. Sequencing input: peripheral blood. The receptors here all came from a human donor with acute or convalescent COVID-19. The donor label of this sample is uncertain. CDR3s include the opening cysteine and the closing phenylalanine or tryptophan. The order of the fields is J gene, D gene, V gene, clone size, CDR3 protein, CDR3 DNA. The D gene is left open where the match is weak. Only part of the rows carry a size: once, few, many, or a class if the clone is expanded.

j_call: TRBJ2-4
d_call: NA
v_call: TRBV5-6
clone_size: NA
cdr3_aa: CASSLASGGGIQYF
cdr3_nt: TGTGCCAGCAGCTTAGCTTCCGGGGGAGGCATTCAGTACTTC

j_call: TRBJ1-1
d_call: NA
v_call: TRBV6-1
clone_size: NA
cdr3_aa: CASSEIASPTEAFF
cdr3_nt: TGTGCCAGCAGTGAAATAGCCAGTCCAACTGAAGCTTTCTTT

j_call: TRBJ1-2
d_call: NA
v_call: TRBV27
clone_size: once
cdr3_aa: CASSLTTQGSGYTF
cdr3_nt: TGTGCCAGCAGTCTAACCACACAGGGTAGTGGCTACACCTTC

j_call: TRBJ1-2
d_call: TRBD1
v_call: TRBV5-4
clone_size: NA
cdr3_aa: CASSLGQGGYGYTF
cdr3_nt: TGTGCCAGCAGCTTGGGACAGGGTGGCTATGGCTACACCTTC

j_call: TRBJ2-3
d_call: TRBD2
v_call: TRBV7-2
clone_size: NA
cdr3_aa: CASNLNGGADTQYF
cdr3_nt: TGTGCCAGCAACCTCAATGGGGGGGCAGATACGCAGTATTTT

j_call: TRBJ2-3
d_call: NA
v_call: TRBV2
clone_size: NA
cdr3_aa: CASTTGTDTQYF
cdr3_nt: TGTGCCAGCACCACGGGCACAGATACGCAGTATTTT

j_call: TRBJ1-2
d_call: NA
v_call: TRBV5-1
clone_size: NA
cdr3_aa: CASSGETGNYGYTF
cdr3_nt: TGCGCCAGCAGTGGAGAGACGGGGAACTATGGCTACACCTTC

j_call: TRBJ1-3
d_call: NA
v_call: TRBV30
clone_size: once
cdr3_aa: CAWSVAFSGNTIYF
cdr3_nt: TGTGCCTGGAGTGTAGCCTTCTCTGGAAACACCATATATTTT

j_call: TRBJ1-6
d_call: NA
v_call: TRBV6-5
clone_size: NA
cdr3_aa: CASSYTGLANSPLHF
cdr3_nt: TGTGCCAGCAGTTACACAGGGCTGGCAAATTCACCCCTCCACTTT

j_call: TRBJ1-5
d_call: NA
v_call: TRBV6-5
clone_size: NA
cdr3_aa: CASSPQGGQAQPQHF
cdr3_nt: TGTGCCAGCAGTCCACAGGGTGGTCAGGCTCAGCCCCAGCATTTT

j_call: TRBJ2-4
d_call: NA
v_call: TRBV7-9
clone_size: medium-sized
cdr3_aa: CASSYNKNIQYF
cdr3_nt: TGTGCCAGCAGCTATAACAAAAACATTCAGTACTTC

j_call: TRBJ1-6
d_call: NA
v_call: TRBV30
clone_size: NA
cdr3_aa: CAWSVGRANYNSPLHF
cdr3_nt: TGTGCCTGGAGTGTAGGCAGGGCGAACTATAATTCACCCCTCCACTTT

j_call: TRBJ2-7
d_call: NA
v_call: TRBV15
clone_size: NA
cdr3_aa: CATGRPGVYEQYF
cdr3_nt: TGTGCCACCGGGAGACCGGGGGTCTACGAGCAGTACTTC

j_call: TRBJ2-1
d_call: TRBD1
v_call: TRBV18
clone_size: once
cdr3_aa: CASSYAGTGGYSEQFF
cdr3_nt: TGTGCCAGCTCGTATGCCGGGACAGGGGGCTATAGTGAGCAGTTCTTC

j_call: TRBJ1-2
d_call: NA
v_call: TRBV7-8
clone_size: NA
cdr3_aa: CASSRTGAYGYTF
cdr3_nt: TGTGCCAGCAGCCGAACGGGAGCCTATGGCTACACCTTC

j_call: TRBJ2-2
d_call: TRBD1
v_call: TRBV7-2
clone_size: NA
cdr3_aa: CASTPDRAGGELFF
cdr3_nt: TGTGCCAGCACCCCGGACAGGGCGGGTGGGGAGCTGTTTTTT